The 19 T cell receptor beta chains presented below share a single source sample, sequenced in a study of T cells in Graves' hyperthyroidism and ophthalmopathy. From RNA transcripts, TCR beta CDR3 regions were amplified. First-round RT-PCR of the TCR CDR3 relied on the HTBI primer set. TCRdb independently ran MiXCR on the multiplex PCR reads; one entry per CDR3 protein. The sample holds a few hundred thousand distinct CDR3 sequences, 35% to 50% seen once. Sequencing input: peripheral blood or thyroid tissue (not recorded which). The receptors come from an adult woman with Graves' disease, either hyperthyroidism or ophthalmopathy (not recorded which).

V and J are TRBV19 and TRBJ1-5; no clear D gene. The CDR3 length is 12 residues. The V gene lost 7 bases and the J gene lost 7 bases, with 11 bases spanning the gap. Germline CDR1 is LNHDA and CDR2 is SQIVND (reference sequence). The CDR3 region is CASTNGLQPQHF. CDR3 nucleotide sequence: TGTGCCAGTACTAATGGGTTGCAGCCCCAGCATTTT.

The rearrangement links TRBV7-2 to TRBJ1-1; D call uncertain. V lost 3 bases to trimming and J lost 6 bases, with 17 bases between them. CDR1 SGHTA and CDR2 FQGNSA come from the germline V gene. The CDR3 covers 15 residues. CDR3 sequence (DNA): TGTGCCAGCAGCTTCCAAGCAGGAATACGGGCTGAAGCTTTCTTT. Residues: CASSFQAGIRAEAFF.

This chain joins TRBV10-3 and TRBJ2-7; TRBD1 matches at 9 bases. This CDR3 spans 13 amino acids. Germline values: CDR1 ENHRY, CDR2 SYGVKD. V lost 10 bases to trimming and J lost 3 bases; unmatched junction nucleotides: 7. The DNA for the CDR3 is TGTGCCACCTCGAGGACAGGGGACTACGAGCAGTACTTC. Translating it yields CATSRTGDYEQYF.

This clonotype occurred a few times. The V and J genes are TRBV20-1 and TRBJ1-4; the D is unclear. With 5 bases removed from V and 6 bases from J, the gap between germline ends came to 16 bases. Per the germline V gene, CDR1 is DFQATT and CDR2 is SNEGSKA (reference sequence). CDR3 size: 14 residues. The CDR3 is CSAYTREFDEKLFF. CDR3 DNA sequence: TGCAGTGCTTATACCCGGGAATTTGATGAAAAACTGTTTTTT.

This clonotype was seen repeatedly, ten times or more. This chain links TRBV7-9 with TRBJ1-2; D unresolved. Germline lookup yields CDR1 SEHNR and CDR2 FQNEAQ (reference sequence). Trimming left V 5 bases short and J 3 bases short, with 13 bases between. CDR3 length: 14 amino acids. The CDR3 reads CASSPGLIYYGYTF. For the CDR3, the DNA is TGTGCCAGCAGCCCGGGGTTGATCTACTATGGCTACACCTTC.

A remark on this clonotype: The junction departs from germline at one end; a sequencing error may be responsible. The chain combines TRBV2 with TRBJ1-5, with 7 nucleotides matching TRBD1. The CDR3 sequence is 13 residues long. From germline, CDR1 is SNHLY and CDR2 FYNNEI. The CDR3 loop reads CVSSLQGNQPQHF. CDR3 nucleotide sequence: TGTGTCAGCAGCTTACAGGGGAATCAGCCCCAGCATTTT. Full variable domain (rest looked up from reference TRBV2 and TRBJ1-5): EPEVTQTPSHQVTQMGQEVILRCVPISNHLYFYWYRQILGQKVEFLVSFYNNEISEKSEIFDDQFSVERPDGSNFTLKIRSTKLEDSAMYFCVSSLQGNQPQHFGDGTRLSIL.

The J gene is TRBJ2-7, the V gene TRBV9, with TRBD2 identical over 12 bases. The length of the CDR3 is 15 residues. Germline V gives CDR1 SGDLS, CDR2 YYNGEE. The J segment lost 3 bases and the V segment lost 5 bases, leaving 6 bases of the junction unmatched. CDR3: CASSSRTSGVYEQYF. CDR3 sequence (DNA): TGTGCCAGCAGTTCCAGGACTAGCGGGGTCTACGAGCAGTACTTC. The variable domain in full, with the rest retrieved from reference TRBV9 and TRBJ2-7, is DSGVTQTPKHLITATGQRVTLRCSPRSGDLSVYWYQQSLDQGLQFLIQYYNGEERAKGNILERFSAQQFPDLHSELNLSSLELGDSALYFCASSSRTSGVYEQYFGPGTRLTVT.

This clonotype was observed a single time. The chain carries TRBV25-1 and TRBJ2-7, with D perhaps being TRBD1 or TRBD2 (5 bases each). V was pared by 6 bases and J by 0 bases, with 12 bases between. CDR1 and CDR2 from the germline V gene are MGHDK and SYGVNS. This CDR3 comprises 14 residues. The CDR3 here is CASSGALSSYEQYF. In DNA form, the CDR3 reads TGTGCCAGCAGCGGGGCCTTGAGCTCCTACGAGCAGTACTTC.

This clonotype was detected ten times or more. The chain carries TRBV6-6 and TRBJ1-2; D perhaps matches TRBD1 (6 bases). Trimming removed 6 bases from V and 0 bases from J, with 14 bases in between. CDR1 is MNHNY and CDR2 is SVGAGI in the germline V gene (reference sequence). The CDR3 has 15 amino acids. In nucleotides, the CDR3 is TGTGCCAGCAGCTTCCAGGGGCGAGCTAACTATGGCTACACCTTC. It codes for CASSFQGRANYGYTF.

The CDR3 here is CAISKARTEDYEQYF. CDR3 nucleotides: TGTGCCATCAGCAAGGCAAGGACAGAGGACTACGAGCAGTACTTC. V and J are TRBV10-3 and TRBJ2-7, with D tentatively TRBD1 (6 bases). The V gene lost 6 bases and the J gene lost 3 bases, with 18 bases spanning the gap. This CDR3 has 15 amino acids. Per germline, CDR1 ENHRY and CDR2 SYGVKD.

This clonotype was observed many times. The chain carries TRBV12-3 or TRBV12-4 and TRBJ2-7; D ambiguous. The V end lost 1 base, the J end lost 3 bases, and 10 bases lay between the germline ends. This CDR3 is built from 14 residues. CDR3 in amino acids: CASSLGVGGYEQYF. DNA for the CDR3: TGTGCCAGCAGTTTAGGCGTGGGCGGCTACGAGCAGTACTTC.

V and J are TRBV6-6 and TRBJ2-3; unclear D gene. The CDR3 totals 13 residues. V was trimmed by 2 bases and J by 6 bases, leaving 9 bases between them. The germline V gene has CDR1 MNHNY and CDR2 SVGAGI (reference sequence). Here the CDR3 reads CASSYTEMDTQYF. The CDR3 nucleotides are TGTGCCAGCAGTTACACCGAAATGGATACGCAGTATTTT.

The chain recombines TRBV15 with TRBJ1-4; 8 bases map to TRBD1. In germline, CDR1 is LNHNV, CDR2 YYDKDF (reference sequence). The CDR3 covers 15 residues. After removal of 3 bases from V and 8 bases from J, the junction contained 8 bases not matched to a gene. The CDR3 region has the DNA TGTGCCACCAGCAGCTTGAAGGGACAGGACGAAAAACTGTTTTTT. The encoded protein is CATSSLKGQDEKLFF.

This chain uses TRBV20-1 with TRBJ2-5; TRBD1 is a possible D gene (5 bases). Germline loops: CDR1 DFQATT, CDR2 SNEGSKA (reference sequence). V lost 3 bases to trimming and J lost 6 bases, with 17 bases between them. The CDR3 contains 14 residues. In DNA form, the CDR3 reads TGCAGTGCTAGTGAACAGGCGTACAGGAAGACCCAGTACTTC. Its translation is CSASEQAYRKTQYF.

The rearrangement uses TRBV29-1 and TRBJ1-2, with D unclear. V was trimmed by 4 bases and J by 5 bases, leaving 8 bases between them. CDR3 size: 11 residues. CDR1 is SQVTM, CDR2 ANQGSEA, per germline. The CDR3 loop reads CSVGHGYGYTF. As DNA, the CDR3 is TGCAGCGTTGGACATGGATATGGCTACACCTTC.

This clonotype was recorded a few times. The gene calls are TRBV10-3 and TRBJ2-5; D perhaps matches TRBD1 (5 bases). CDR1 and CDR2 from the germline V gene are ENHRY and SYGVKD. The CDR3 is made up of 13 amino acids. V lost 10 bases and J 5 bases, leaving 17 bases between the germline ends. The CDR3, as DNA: TGTGCCACCCACGCCAGGGCCGGGGAGACCCAGTACTTC. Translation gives CATHARAGETQYF.

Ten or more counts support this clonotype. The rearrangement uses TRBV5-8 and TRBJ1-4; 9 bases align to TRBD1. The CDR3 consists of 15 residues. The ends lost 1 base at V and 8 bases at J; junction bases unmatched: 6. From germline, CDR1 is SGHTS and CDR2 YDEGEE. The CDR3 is CASSLTGTGSEKLFF. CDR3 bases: TGTGCCAGCAGCTTGACCGGGACAGGGTCCGAAAAACTGTTTTTT.

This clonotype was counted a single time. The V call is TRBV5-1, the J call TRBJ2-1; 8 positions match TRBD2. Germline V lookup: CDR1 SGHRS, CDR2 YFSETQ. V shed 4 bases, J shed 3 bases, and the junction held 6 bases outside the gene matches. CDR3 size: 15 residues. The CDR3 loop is CASSLLAAGYNEQFF. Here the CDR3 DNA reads TGCGCCAGCAGCCTACTAGCGGCCGGCTACAATGAGCAGTTCTTC.

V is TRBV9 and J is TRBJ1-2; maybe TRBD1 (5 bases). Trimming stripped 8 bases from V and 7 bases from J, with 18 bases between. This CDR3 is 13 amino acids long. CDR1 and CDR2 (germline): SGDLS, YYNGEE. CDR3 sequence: CASSGDGPLGYTF. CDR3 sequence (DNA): TGTGCCAGTTCGGGGGACGGACCCCTTGGCTACACCTTC. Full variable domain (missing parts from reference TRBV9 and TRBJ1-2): DSGVTQTPKHLITATGQRVTLRCSPRSGDLSVYWYQQSLDQGLQFLIQYYNGEERAKGNILERFSAQQFPDLHSELNLSSLELGDSALYFCASSGDGPLGYTFGSGTRLTVV.